The 14 T cell receptor beta chains in this list originate from one sample, sequenced in a study of T cells in Graves' hyperthyroidism and ophthalmopathy. What was amplified from RNA transcripts were TCR beta CDR3 regions. The HTBI primer set served for first-round RT-PCR of the TCR CDR3. TCRdb re-analysed the multiplex PCR reads in MiXCR, keeping a single row per CDR3 protein. In the table there are around 500,000 distinct CDR3 sequences, approximately 14% of which are singletons. The specimen sequenced was blood. The receptor source for this set is a woman aged 18-29 years with Graves' hyperthyroidism.

The table lists this clonotype with many counts. V gene TRBV30 combines with J gene TRBJ1-3, with D unclear. Trimming removed 4 bases from V and 2 bases from J, with 3 bases in between. Germline V gene lookup returns CDR1 GTSNPN and CDR2 SVGIG (reference sequence). The CDR3 contains 11 residues. The CDR3 is CAWTPGNTIYF. The CDR3 nucleotides are TGTGCCTGGACCCCTGGAAACACCATATATTTT.

This clonotype was observed at least ten times. The chain carries TRBV3-1 and TRBJ2-1, with D perhaps given as TRBD1 or TRBD2 (5 bases each). Trimming removed 0 bases from V and 0 bases from J, with 18 bases in between. CDR3 length: 19 residues. The germline V gene encodes CDR1 LGHDT and CDR2 YNNKEL (reference sequence). CDR3 in amino acids: CASSQDWGSALSSYNEQFF. CDR3 nucleotides: TGTGCCAGCAGCCAAGATTGGGGGAGCGCTCTGAGCTCCTACAATGAGCAGTTCTTC.

The chain has TRBV5-8 and TRBJ2-1; D remains ambiguous. Germline CDR1 SGHTS, CDR2 YDEGEE. This CDR3 is 13 amino acids long. Deletions cut 1 base from V and 6 bases from J, with 8 bases between. The CDR3 loop reads CASSLNPVNEQFF. Here the CDR3 DNA reads TGTGCCAGCAGCTTGAACCCCGTCAATGAGCAGTTCTTC.

There are many counts of this clonotype. The chain joins TRBV11-2 to TRBJ1-5; a weak D match, TRBD1 (6 bases). Germline CDR1 SGHAT, CDR2 FQNNGV. Deletions cut 5 bases from V and 2 bases from J, with 13 bases between. CDR3 size: 15 residues. The DNA of the CDR3 is TGTGCCAGCAGCCCCCGGGGGCCCGGCAATCAGCCCCAGCATTTT. This encodes CASSPRGPGNQPQHF.

This clonotype was seen ten or more times. CDR3 loop: CASSLTSGVNNEQFF. CDR3 bases: TGTGCCAGCAGCTTAACCAGCGGGGTAAACAATGAGCAGTTCTTC. The chain carries TRBV7-9 and TRBJ2-1, with 7 bases aligning to TRBD2. The CDR3 covers 15 residues. V gave up 2 bases and J gave up 5 bases; unmatched junction bases: 6. Germline V gene sequence: CDR1 SEHNR, CDR2 FQNEAQ (reference sequence).

This clonotype was detected only a few times. The rearrangement links TRBV10-3 to TRBJ1-2; D unresolved. Germline V gene lookup returns CDR1 ENHRY and CDR2 SYGVKD. V was trimmed by 3 bases and J by 2 bases, leaving 10 bases between them. This CDR3 comprises 14 residues. The CDR3 here is CAISEGVENYGYTF. The CDR3 DNA reads as TGTGCCATCAGTGAAGGTGTAGAAAACTATGGCTACACCTTC.

The V gene is TRBV6-1, the J gene TRBJ2-3; TRBD1 agrees at 8 bases. V was pared by 2 bases and J by 6 bases, with 1 base of the junction left unmatched. CDR3 length: 13 amino acids. Germline CDR1 is MNHNS and CDR2 is SASEGT. CDR3 sequence (DNA): TGTGCCAGCAGTGAATACAGGGGGGATACGCAGTATTTT. This codes for CASSEYRGDTQYF.

The J gene is TRBJ1-1, the V gene TRBV7-3; no reliable D call. This CDR3 comprises 15 residues. Trimming pared 5 bases from V and 1 base from J, leaving 14 bases between. Germline V gives CDR1 SGHTA, CDR2 FQGTGA. The CDR3 DNA sequence: TGTGCCAGCAGCCCTCTCTCGGTAAAGAACACTGAAGCTTTCTTT. Its translation is CASSPLSVKNTEAFF.

This clonotype has just a few counts. The chain combines TRBV5-1 with TRBJ1-2; 7 bases match TRBD1. This CDR3 has 14 residues. With 9 bases clipped from V and 2 bases from J, the junction kept 10 bases outside the gene matches. CDR1 is SGHRS, CDR2 YFSETQ, per germline. CDR3 coding DNA: TGCGCCACCCGTCCCGGGACAGACAACTATGGCTACACCTTC. This codes for CATRPGTDNYGYTF.

This clonotype was counted a few times. This chain uses TRBV20-1 with TRBJ1-5; D gene uncertain. The CDR3 has 15 residues. Germline values: CDR1 DFQATT, CDR2 SNEGSKA (reference sequence). The ends were cut back, 1 base at V and 5 bases at J, with 15 bases in the middle. The CDR3 spells CSARGDPTWDQPQHF. CDR3 coding DNA: TGCAGTGCTAGAGGTGATCCCACGTGGGATCAGCCCCAGCATTTT.

This clonotype appeared many times. The CDR3 DNA reads as TGTGCCAGCAGCTTGGTGGCTGGCTACACCTTC. Amino acids: CASSLVAGYTF. This sequence joins TRBV5-6 and TRBJ1-2; the D is unclear. CDR1 and CDR2 from the germline V gene are SGHDT and YYEEEE. V was trimmed by 0 bases and J by 7 bases, leaving 4 bases between them. The CDR3 spans 11 residues.

J is TRBJ1-3 and V is TRBV30; D is unresolved. The V end was cut by 2 bases, the J end by 2 bases, with 16 bases between. The CDR3 runs to 16 residues. Germline assignment: CDR1 GTSNPN and CDR2 SVGIG (reference sequence). CDR3 sequence: CAWSFGDTRTGNTIYF. The CDR3 region has the DNA TGTGCCTGGAGTTTCGGCGACACCCGAACTGGAAACACCATATATTTT.

There are many counts of this clonotype. V usage is TRBV27 and J usage is TRBJ2-7; D perhaps matches TRBD1 (7 bases). Per germline, CDR1 MNHEY and CDR2 SMNVEV (reference sequence). V was cut by 6 bases and J by 0 bases, with 12 bases left in between. The CDR3 covers 14 residues. CDR3 DNA sequence: TGTGCCAGCAGCTGGGGGGACAGCTCCTACGAGCAGTACGTC. The encoded protein is CASSWGDSSYEQYV.

In the case of this clonotype: This may be a read error, as it is one base from a much larger clone. The chain couples TRBV3-1 to TRBJ2-7; D is unresolved. The germline gives CDR1 LGHDT, CDR2 YNNKEL (reference sequence). This CDR3 is built from 13 residues. The germline V and J ends were trimmed by 3 bases and 5 bases, with 11 bases remaining between them. The CDR3 here is CASSQRVVDEQYV. The CDR3 DNA reads TGTGCCAGCAGCCAGAGAGTTGTCGACGAGCAGTACGTC.